The 30 T cell receptor beta chains given below trace back to one sample, sequenced in a study of CD8+CD57+ T cells in acquired aplastic anemia. Using genomic DNA as the template, TCR beta VDJ and CDR3 profiling was carried out. TCRdb reprocessed the reads with MiXCR, giving one entry per CDR3 protein. The table has 400,000 to 450,000 distinct CDR3 sequences, just under 70% seen once. The sequenced sample was sorted CD4+, CD8+, or CD8+CD57+ T cells (not recorded which) from PBMCs. The receptors stem from a human donor in good health, serving as a control.

The V and J genes are TRBV7-2 and TRBJ1-1; D is unresolved. The ends were cut back, 7 bases at V and 6 bases at J, with 12 bases in the middle. Germline V CDR1 and CDR2: SGHTA, FQGNSA. This CDR3 has 12 amino acids. As DNA, the CDR3 is TGTGCCAGCACCATCAACTCGGCTGAAGCTTTCTTT. It is translated as CASTINSAEAFF.

This clonotype is a singleton in its sample. The rearrangement uses TRBV2 and TRBJ2-2, with D perhaps TRBD2 (5 bases). V was pared by 4 bases and J by 7 bases, with 7 bases between. Germline assignment: CDR1 SNHLY and CDR2 FYNNEI. The CDR3 has 12 residues. In nucleotides, the CDR3 is TGTGCCAGCAGTGCCCGGGGCGGGGAGCTGTTTTTT. As protein: CASSARGGELFF.

The chain combines TRBV20-1 with TRBJ1-1, with 10 positions matching TRBD1. Germline CDR1 and CDR2: DFQATT and SNEGSKA (reference sequence). V trimming: 3 bases; J trimming: 6 bases; junction bases outside the gene matches: 7. The CDR3 contains 14 residues. In DNA, the CDR3 is TGCAGTGCTAGCGTCCGGGACAGGGGCGCTGAAGCTTTCTTT. Amino acid sequence: CSASVRDRGAEAFF.

The table lists this clonotype with a few counts. Being one base from a much bigger clone, this may be a read error. The chain joins TRBV19 to TRBJ1-4; D might be TRBD1 (6 bases). V lost 9 bases to trimming and J lost 0 bases, with 11 bases between them. In germline, CDR1 is LNHDA, CDR2 SQIVND (reference sequence). This CDR3 contains 14 residues. In DNA, the CDR3 is TGTGCCAGCCGGGGGGCCGCAACTAATGAAAAACTGTTTTTT. The encoded protein is CASRGAATNEKLFF. The full variable domain, in which reference TRBV19 and TRBJ1-4 provide the parts outside the CDR3, is DGGITQSPKYLFRKEGQNVTLSCEQNLNHDAMYWYRQDPGQGLRLIYYSQIVNDFQKGDIAEGYSVSREKKESFPLTVTSAQKNPTAFYLCASRGAATNEKLFFGSGTQLSVL.

This CDR3 is CASSAGQGMSGTQYF. The CDR3 nucleotides are TGTGCCAGCAGCGCGGGACAGGGGATGAGTGGGACCCAGTACTTC. V and J are TRBV9 and TRBJ2-5, with TRBD1 matching over 10 bases. V was pared by 3 bases and J by 7 bases, with 9 bases of the junction left unmatched. The CDR3 is made up of 15 amino acids. Germline V gives CDR1 SGDLS, CDR2 YYNGEE.

This chain connects TRBV7-2 to TRBJ1-2, with D maybe TRBD1 (5 bases). The ends were cut back, 5 bases at V and 6 bases at J, with 19 bases in the middle. This CDR3 comprises 15 residues. Germline CDR1 SGHTA, CDR2 FQGNSA. The CDR3 nucleotides read TGTGCCAGCAGCCTGAAACAGCGGGGGGTCCATGGCTACACCTTC. As protein: CASSLKQRGVHGYTF.

Details on this clonotype: Germline and junction disagree at one end, which may indicate a read error. The chain carries TRBV10-3 and TRBJ1-5; TRBD1 aligns across 7 bases. CDR3 length: 13 amino acids. The germline gives CDR1 ENHRY, CDR2 SYGVKD. CDR3 in DNA: TGTGCCATCAGCTGTCAGGGGGATCGTGGCCAGCATTTC. The encoded protein is CAISCQGDRGQHF.

Concerning this clonotype: The junction does not match germline at one end; this may be a read error. The chain employs TRBV15 and TRBJ2-2; D tentatively fits TRBD1 or TRBD2 (5 bases each). Germline values: CDR1 LNHNV, CDR2 YYDKDF (reference sequence). The CDR3 sequence is 15 residues long. The CDR3 here is CASSRQSSNTGDLFF. The CDR3 DNA is TGTGCCAGCAGCCGGCAGAGTAGTAATACCGGGGACCTGTTTTTT.

The chain has TRBV12-3 or TRBV12-4 and TRBJ2-7, with TRBD1 matching 8 bases. The length of the CDR3 is 18 residues. With V trimmed by 5 bases and J by 3 bases, 18 bases remained unmatched. DNA for the CDR3: TGTGCCAGCAGTCATTCCGTACTAGCAGGGGGCCTAGTCTACGAGCAGTACTTC. Its protein product is CASSHSVLAGGLVYEQYF.

This clonotype was counted ten times or more. V usage is TRBV20-1 and J usage is TRBJ1-2; D gene uncertain. The CDR3 sequence is 10 residues long. Germline CDR1 is DFQATT and CDR2 is SNEGSKA (reference sequence). V was clipped by 5 bases and J by 7 bases, with 8 bases between them. The CDR3 nucleotides read TGCAGTGCTTACAGTTTTGGCTACACCTTC. Its protein is CSAYSFGYTF.

This clonotype was found once. The chain links TRBV7-3 to TRBJ1-1; TRBD1 matches at 7 bases. Unmatched junction bases numbered 7, after V lost 3 bases and J lost 6 bases. This CDR3 region has 14 residues. Germline V CDR1 and CDR2: SGHTA, FQGTGA. CDR3 sequence reads: CASSFGQETPEAFF. The CDR3 region has the DNA TGTGCCAGCAGCTTCGGACAGGAGACGCCTGAAGCTTTCTTT.

With regard to this clonotype: A much more abundant neighbour one base away suggests this may be a read error. V is TRBV20-1 and J is TRBJ1-2; maybe TRBD1 (5 bases). In germline, CDR1 is DFQATT, CDR2 SNEGSKA (reference sequence). The V end was cut by 1 base, the J end by 7 bases, with 13 bases between. This CDR3 region has 13 residues. This chain's CDR3 is CSARGAGGGGYTF. The DNA for the CDR3 is TGCAGTGCTAGAGGGGCCGGGGGGGGTGGCTACACCTTC.

This clonotype was recorded at least ten times. CDR3 sequence reads: CASSTGRTANTDTQYF. CDR3 in DNA: TGTGCCAGCAGCACAGGGCGGACAGCGAACACAGATACGCAGTATTTT. The V and J genes are TRBV7-3 and TRBJ2-3; D is possibly TRBD1 (6 bases). This CDR3 is built from 16 residues. V was pared by 5 bases and J by 2 bases, with 17 bases between. Germline CDR1 SGHTA, CDR2 FQGTGA.

The V gene is TRBV12-3 or TRBV12-4, the J gene TRBJ1-5; D unresolved. The CDR3 totals 15 residues. The V gene lost 7 bases and the J gene lost 4 bases, with 17 bases spanning the gap. The CDR3 sequence: CASKESQRINQPQHF. In nucleotides, the CDR3 is TGTGCCAGCAAAGAGAGTCAGAGAATTAATCAGCCCCAGCATTTT.

The chain is built from TRBV7-8 and TRBJ2-7; perhaps D is TRBD1 or TRBD2 (5 bases each). V was shortened by 7 bases and J by 3 bases, with 22 bases between the two germline ends. This CDR3 has 16 amino acids. Germline assignment: CDR1 SGHVS and CDR2 FQNEAQ. The CDR3 protein is CASTWGSGMACYEQYF. Written as DNA, the CDR3 is TGTGCCAGCACCTGGGGGTCGGGGATGGCGTGCTACGAGCAGTACTTC.

There are many counts of this clonotype. V usage is TRBV4-1 and J usage is TRBJ2-1, with D hard to call. Germline-derived CDR1 and CDR2 are MGHRA and YSYEKL. Deletions cut 1 base from V and 3 bases from J, with 10 bases between. This CDR3 spans 15 amino acids. The CDR3 protein is CASSQVGVVYNEQFF. CDR3 DNA: TGCGCCAGCAGCCAAGTGGGTGTGGTCTACAATGAGCAGTTCTTC.

The genes are TRBV19 and TRBJ1-1; a weak D match, TRBD1 (6 bases). Germline V lookup: CDR1 LNHDA, CDR2 SQIVND (reference sequence). The CDR3 is 14 residues long. CDR3 nucleotides: TGTGTCAGCAGCGGGCGGACAGTGAACACTGAAGCTTTCTTT. This sequence encodes CVSSGRTVNTEAFF.

This clonotype has at least ten counts. The V and J genes are TRBV29-1 and TRBJ1-2, with a tentative D call TRBD1 (6 bases). The germline V gene encodes CDR1 SQVTM and CDR2 ANQGSEA. Trimming removed 7 bases from V and 7 bases from J, with 16 bases in between. This CDR3 has 12 amino acids. The CDR3 loop is CSAGAGAGGYTF. The CDR3 DNA is TGCAGCGCCGGAGCGGGGGCGGGTGGCTACACCTTC.

Note on this clonotype: At one end, the junction sequence differs from germline, possibly due to a read error. The chain has TRBV20-1 and TRBJ1-1; D ambiguous. The CDR3 is made up of 11 amino acids. Germline CDR1 and CDR2: DFQATT and SNEGSKA (reference sequence). The CDR3: CSARENGNTIF. DNA for the CDR3: TGCAGTGCTAGAGAGAACGGAAACACTATCTTT.

The sample holds many counts of this clonotype. This chain's CDR3 is CASTQGQSPLHF. DNA of the CDR3: TGTGCCAGCACCCAGGGGCAGTCACCCCTCCACTTT. This sequence joins TRBV12-3 or TRBV12-4 and TRBJ1-6; possible D gene TRBD1, 6 bases. This CDR3 spans 12 amino acids. V shed 7 bases and J shed 10 bases, with 11 bases lying between them.

The chain couples TRBV2 to TRBJ1-5; TRBD1 is a possible D gene (5 bases). The V end lost 6 bases, the J end lost 4 bases, and 7 bases lay between the germline ends. Germline assignment: CDR1 SNHLY and CDR2 FYNNEI. The CDR3 covers 12 residues. CDR3: CASRGTNQPQHF. DNA of the CDR3: TGTGCCAGCAGGGGGACTAATCAGCCCCAGCATTTT.

This clonotype was recorded many times. The chain combines TRBV12-3 or TRBV12-4 with TRBJ1-1, with D unresolved. This CDR3 is built from 15 residues. V was cut by 7 bases and J by 3 bases, with 18 bases left in between. The chain's CDR3 is CASIPIGSFYTEAFF. The CDR3, as DNA: TGTGCCAGCATCCCCATTGGGTCGTTCTACACTGAAGCTTTCTTT.

For this clonotype: This may be a read error: a much more frequent sequence differs by one nucleotide. The CDR3 does not end in the conserved phenylalanine or tryptophan, so this is likely a read error. CDR3 amino acids: CASRLQGNAQPQHS. CDR3 sequence (DNA): TGTGCCAGCAGGTTACAGGGAAACGCTCAGCCCCAGCATTCT. The V and J genes are TRBV6-2 or TRBV6-3 and TRBJ1-5; D may be TRBD1 (6 bases). From germline, CDR1 is MNHEY and CDR2 SVGEGT. CDR3 length: 14 residues. V lost 6 bases and J lost 6, with 15 bases in between.

The J gene is TRBJ1-4, the V gene TRBV30, with 7 bases matching TRBD1. Trimming cost V 7 bases and J 8 bases; bases outside gene matches: 10. Germline-derived CDR1 and CDR2 are GTSNPN and SVGIG (reference sequence). CDR3 size: 13 residues. CDR3 sequence: CAYHRGWGEKLFF. DNA of the CDR3: TGTGCCTACCACAGGGGTTGGGGGGAAAAACTGTTTTTT. The full variable domain, rest sourced from reference TRBV30 and TRBJ1-4, is SQTIHQWPATLVQPVGSPLSLECTVEGTSNPNLYWYRQAAGRGLQLLFYSVGIGQISSEVPQNLSASRPQDRQFILSSKKLLLSDSGFYLCAYHRGWGEKLFFGSGTQLSVL.

About this clonotype: The junction differs from germline at one of its ends, possibly a read error. The gene calls are TRBV5-1 and TRBJ2-3, with 10 nucleotides matching TRBD2. The CDR3 totals 15 residues. CDR1 is SGHRS and CDR2 is YFSETQ in the germline V gene. The chain's CDR3 is CASSLVLAGVDTQYF. The CDR3 DNA sequence: TGTGCCAGCAGCTTGGTTCTAGCGGGGGTGGATACGCAGTATTTT.

This clonotype has ten or more counts. The chain recombines TRBV6-6 with TRBJ1-5; 9 bases map to TRBD1. The CDR3 sequence is 17 residues long. J was trimmed by 6 bases and V by 4 bases; bases with no gene match: 13. Per germline, CDR1 MNHNY and CDR2 SVGAGI (reference sequence). CDR3 bases: TGTGCCAGCAGTTCTCAGGACAGGGGAGGGCCCGGTCAGCCCCAGCATTTT. Translated: CASSSQDRGGPGQPQHF.

This clonotype has more than one count but fewer than ten. The chain is built from TRBV24-1 and TRBJ1-2, with TRBD1 matching 7 bases. The CDR3 spans 14 residues. CDR1 KGHDR and CDR2 SFDVKD come from the germline V gene. J lost 3 bases, V lost 7 bases, and 7 bases had no gene match. The CDR3, as DNA: TGTGCCACCAGGCCCGGGGGACAGCACTATGGCTACACCTTC. It specifies CATRPGGQHYGYTF.

Of note for this clonotype: A read error may account for a junction end that differs from germline. The V and J genes are TRBV7-9 and TRBJ1-2; TRBD1 is a possible D gene (5 bases). The CDR3 is made up of 13 amino acids. Germline V gene data show CDR1 as SEHNR and CDR2 as FQNEAQ (reference sequence). CDR3 DNA sequence: TGTGCCAGCACCTTGGCCGGGGAGGACACTGAAGCCTTC. It translates to CASTLAGEDTEAF.

V usage is TRBV27 and J usage is TRBJ2-1; no definite D call. Germline V gives CDR1 MNHEY, CDR2 SMNVEV (reference sequence). V lost 8 bases, J lost 1 base, and 15 bases lay in between. The CDR3 is made up of 15 amino acids. The CDR3: CASRRPGKSYNEQFF. The CDR3 region has the DNA TGTGCCAGCCGTCGGCCTGGAAAATCCTACAATGAGCAGTTCTTC.

Worth noting for this clonotype: At one end, the junction sequence differs from germline, possibly due to a read error. The rearrangement links TRBV7-4 to TRBJ2-6, with TRBD1 as a possible D gene (5 bases). The CDR3 consists of 15 residues. Germline assignment: CDR1 SGHVT and CDR2 SQSDAQ. CDR3 nucleotide sequence: TGTGCCAGCAACGATGAGAACTCTGGGGCTAACGTCCTGACTTTC. Translated, it gives CASNDENSGANVLTF.